The 22 T cell receptor beta chains below come from one sample, sequenced in a study of blood T cell repertoires in COVID-19. Libraries were prepared by immunoSEQ multiplex PCR; TCRdb keeps only in-frame clonotypes and omits some of them. The sample shows about 140,000 clones, approximately 80% of them seen only once. Sequencing used peripheral blood. All receptors derive from a human donor in a cohort sampled during active COVID-19.

The V gene is TRBV19, the J gene TRBJ2-2; 11 positions agree with TRBD2. V lost 4 bases to trimming and J lost 5 bases; unmatched junction nucleotides: 6. Germline V CDR1 and CDR2: LNHDA, SQIVND (reference sequence). This CDR3 spans 16 amino acids. The CDR3 DNA follows: TGTGCCAGTAGTACACTTAGCGGGAGGGGGACCGGGGAGCTGTTTTTT. Its protein product is CASSTLSGRGTGELFF.

This chain uses TRBV7-3 with TRBJ1-2; D possibly corresponds to TRBD1 (5 bases). The CDR3 covers 14 residues. Trimming took 2 bases from V and 8 from J, leaving 15 bases between them. CDR1 and CDR2 from the germline V gene are SGHTA and FQGTGA. DNA of the CDR3: TGTGCCAGCAGCTTAGGGGCAGGGAGGGGCGGCTACACCTTC. Its protein is CASSLGAGRGGYTF.

The chain recombines TRBV11-1 with TRBJ1-3; D ambiguous. Trimming left V 5 bases short and J 0 bases short, with 8 bases between. Per germline, CDR1 SGHAT and CDR2 FQDESV (reference sequence). This CDR3 has 14 residues. The CDR3 region is CASSQEVSGNTIYF. CDR3 sequence (DNA): TGTGCCAGCAGCCAGGAGGTCTCTGGAAACACCATATATTTT.

The rearrangement joins TRBV6-1 to TRBJ1-6; TRBD1 is a possible D gene (5 bases). The CDR3 extends over 14 amino acids. Germline CDR1 and CDR2: MNHNS and SASEGT. The V end was cut by 0 bases, the J end by 10 bases, with 10 bases between. The CDR3 DNA is TGTGCCAGCAGTGAAGCTGGGGGGTACTCACCCCTCCACTTT. It encodes CASSEAGGYSPLHF.

This chain uses TRBV7-9 with TRBJ2-7; possibly TRBD2 for D (6 bases). Per germline, CDR1 SEHNR and CDR2 FQNEAQ (reference sequence). V was cut by 5 bases and J by 3 bases, with 17 bases left in between. The CDR3 has 15 residues. CDR3 region: CASSPRDLHIYEQYF. CDR3 nucleotides: TGTGCCAGCAGCCCCCGGGACTTGCACATCTACGAGCAGTACTTC.

V is TRBV6-5 and J is TRBJ2-3; TRBD1 matches 8 bases. Germline V gene sequence: CDR1 MNHEY, CDR2 SVGAGI. V dropped 6 bases and J dropped 5; count of bases not matched to a gene: 10. The CDR3 length is 15 residues. The CDR3 nucleotides read TGTGCCAGCAGCAAAACGACAGGGGTCAGAGATACGCAGTATTTT. Its translation is CASSKTTGVRDTQYF.

The DNA for the CDR3 is TGTGCCAGCGGGAGGACCTACGAGCAGTACTTC. It specifies CASGRTYEQYF. The chain recombines TRBV6-5 with TRBJ2-7; D perhaps matches TRBD2 (6 bases). V was trimmed by 8 bases and J by 2 bases, leaving 7 bases between them. CDR1 is MNHEY and CDR2 is SVGAGI in the germline V gene. This CDR3 is built from 11 residues.

This clone came up a few times. The chain couples TRBV7-2 to TRBJ2-2, with 9 bases lining up with TRBD2. Germline lookup yields CDR1 SGHTA and CDR2 FQGNSA. CDR3 size: 16 residues. J gave up 4 bases and V 2 bases, and 5 bases lay outside the gene matches. CDR3 protein: CASSLQLAGLTGELFF. The CDR3 DNA is TGTGCCAGCAGCTTACAACTAGCGGGTCTCACCGGGGAGCTGTTTTTT.

The chain carries TRBV27 and TRBJ1-3, with unresolved D. CDR1 and CDR2 from the germline V gene are MNHEY and SMNVEV (reference sequence). The CDR3 loop spans 15 amino acids. Trimming removed 6 bases at V and 1 base at J, with 13 bases between. The CDR3 DNA reads TGTGCCAGCAGCCAGATCGGGATGTCTGGAAACACCATATATTTT. Encoded protein: CASSQIGMSGNTIYF.

This clone occurred a few times. The genes are TRBV5-1 and TRBJ1-3; D gene uncertain. The length of the CDR3 is 15 residues. With 0 bases removed from V and 3 bases from J, the gap between germline ends came to 10 bases. Germline loops: CDR1 SGHRS, CDR2 YFSETQ. The CDR3 coding sequence is TGCGCCAGCAGCTTGGACTCGGGAAATGGAAACACCATATATTTT. It translates to CASSLDSGNGNTIYF.

The rearrangement links TRBV6-5 to TRBJ2-1, with D uncertain. This CDR3 has 15 residues. Trimming pared 5 bases from V and 3 bases from J, leaving 14 bases between. Germline loops: CDR1 MNHEY, CDR2 SVGAGI. CDR3: CASSTGQTSYNEQFF. The CDR3 DNA sequence: TGTGCCAGCAGTACTGGGCAGACGAGCTACAATGAGCAGTTCTTC.

J is TRBJ1-3 and V is TRBV15, with 10 positions matching TRBD1. V lost 3 bases and J lost 9; bases outside the gene matches: 8. Germline V gives CDR1 LNHNV, CDR2 YYDKDF (reference sequence). This CDR3 contains 15 residues. CDR3 coding DNA: TGTGCCACCAGCAGGGGACAGGGGTACATCGGCACCATATATTTT. Its translation: CATSRGQGYIGTIYF.

This clone was observed many times. CDR3 sequence: CASSESLAETYTDTQYF. CDR3 DNA: TGTGCCAGCAGTGAATCACTAGCGGAGACATACACAGATACGCAGTATTTT. V and J are TRBV6-1 and TRBJ2-3; TRBD2 matches 8 bases. Germline CDR1 reads MNHNS; CDR2 reads SASEGT. V was pared by 2 bases and J by 2 bases, with 9 bases of the junction left unmatched. This CDR3 is built from 17 residues.

The rearrangement joins TRBV7-2 to TRBJ2-1; D remains unclear. The CDR3 is 13 amino acids. With 5 bases removed from V and 5 bases from J, the gap between germline ends came to 10 bases. The germline CDR1 and CDR2 sequences are SGHTA and FQGNSA. The CDR3 nucleotides read TGTGCCAGCAGCGTAAGCGCGAACAATGAGCAGTTCTTC. Its protein product is CASSVSANNEQFF.

The chain is built from TRBV7-8 and TRBJ2-3; the match to TRBD1 covers 7 bases. The CDR3 runs 15 residues. V gave up 5 bases and J gave up 0 bases; unmatched junction bases: 5. Germline V lookup: CDR1 SGHVS, CDR2 FQNEAQ. CDR3 sequence: CASSQGRGSTDTQYF. CDR3 in DNA: TGTGCCAGCAGCCAAGGCAGGGGGAGCACAGATACGCAGTATTTT.

The gene calls are TRBV6-6 and TRBJ1-2, with D perhaps TRBD1 (6 bases). V lost 0 bases and J lost 4, with 12 bases in between. The CDR3 has 15 residues. Germline lookup yields CDR1 MNHNY and CDR2 SVGAGI (reference sequence). The CDR3 reads CASSYSGQKSYGYTF. The CDR3 DNA follows: TGTGCCAGCAGTTACTCTGGACAGAAGTCCTATGGCTACACCTTC.

The genes are TRBV6-5 and TRBJ1-6, with D unclear. V lost 7 bases to trimming and J lost 3 bases, with 10 bases between them. The CDR3 sequence is 14 residues long. Germline loops: CDR1 MNHEY, CDR2 SVGAGI. CDR3 coding DNA: TGTGCCAGCACCCAGGACTACTATAATTCACCCCTCCACTTT. Translation: CASTQDYYNSPLHF.

The chain has TRBV3-1 (or the pseudogene TRBV3-2) and TRBJ2-2, with D possibly being TRBD2 (5 bases). Trimming took 6 bases from V and 2 from J, leaving 13 bases between them. The CDR3 sequence is 15 residues long. The V gene's germline CDR1 is LGHDT and CDR2 YNNKEL (reference sequence). This CDR3 is CASRPGRLNTGELFF. For the CDR3, the DNA is TGTGCCAGCAGACCGGGCAGACTAAACACCGGGGAGCTGTTTTTT.

The CDR3 DNA reads as TGTGCCAGCAGCCCCCGTTTTAGGGGAGGAAAATACGAGCAGTACTTC. It encodes CASSPRFRGGKYEQYF. J is TRBJ2-7 and V is TRBV7-8, with a possible D match to TRBD2 (6 bases). The length of the CDR3 is 16 residues. Trimming pared 5 bases from V and 4 bases from J, leaving 21 bases between. Germline V CDR1 and CDR2: SGHVS, FQNEAQ.

This chain connects TRBV14 to TRBJ1-1; D ambiguous. Between the trimmed V and J ends, which lost 2 bases and 5 bases, there was a span of 9 bases. CDR1 is SGHDN, CDR2 FVKESK, per germline. The CDR3 covers 13 residues. The CDR3 DNA reads as TGTGCCAGCAGCCAACTAGGTGGGACTGAAGCTTTCTTT. This sequence encodes CASSQLGGTEAFF.

This rearrangement joins TRBV23-1 to TRBJ2-7; 8 bases fit TRBD1. TRBV23-1 is flagged as an ORF with uncertain function. The junction had 14 bases not matched to a gene; V was cut back by 3 bases and J by 7 bases. The CDR3 extends over 16 amino acids. CDR3 sequence (DNA): TGCGCCAGCAGTCAGCTTCAGGGGGCAAATATTGGGGAGCAGTACTTC. Translation gives CASSQLQGANIGEQYF.

The CDR3 is CASSPMTGTLNYGYTF. CDR3 bases: TGTGCCAGCTCACCTATGACAGGAACTCTTAACTATGGCTACACCTTC. The V gene is TRBV18, the J gene TRBJ1-2, with a tentative D call TRBD1 (6 bases). Trimming stripped 3 bases from V and 1 base from J, with 15 bases between. Germline V gene data show CDR1 as KGHSH and CDR2 as LQKENI. This CDR3 has 16 residues.